The sequence of this TCR beta chain was determined in a study of blood T cell repertoires in COVID-19. As for the study in general: Whether acute or convalescent, the COVID-19 samples came from the United States, Italy and Spain. PBMCs, B-cell-depleted T cells, or T cells provided the cDNA or gDNA that made up the material.

V gave up 7 bases and J gave up 9 bases; unmatched junction bases: 9. Germline loops: CDR1 MGHDK, CDR2 SYGVNS. This CDR3 is 13 amino acids long. Original analysis: Estimated nucleated cell counts came from reference gene primer amplification. The data were produced by immunoSEQ multiplex PCR, yet TCRdb's version contains in-frame clones alone and is incomplete. That table supplies the V and J calls and clone size; D and trimming were determined from the DNA. Seen here are about 23,000 clones, about 80% observed once, and the top ten hold roughly 50%. The sequence was obtained from a man aged 70-80 years with acute or convalescent COVID-19. V gene TRBV25-1 combines with J gene TRBJ2-1, with 7 bases lining up with TRBD2. Input material: peripheral blood. In DNA, the CDR3 is TGTGCCAGCACCCACACCGGGGGGAGTGAGCAGTTCTTC. The encoded protein is CASTHTGGSEQFF.